This T cell receptor beta chain was profiled in a study of blood T cell repertoires in COVID-19. The overall study: Sources were T cells, B-cell-depleted T cells, or PBMCs; the material itself was cDNA or gDNA.

Produced via immunoSEQ multiplex PCR; TCRdb's table is partial and in-frame only. The data contain over 200,000 clones, 75% to 90% of them singletons. V lost 0 bases to trimming and J lost 10 bases, with 15 bases between them. Germline CDR1 is ENHRY and CDR2 is SYGVKD. The CDR3 is made up of 15 amino acids. This chain uses TRBV10-3 with TRBJ1-4, with unresolved D. The sample was peripheral blood. The source of this sequence is a man between 60 and 70 years old who had recovered from COVID-19. The CDR3: CAISESREPLGKLFF. The CDR3 DNA reads as TGTGCCATCAGTGAGTCGCGGGAGCCCTTGGGAAAACTGTTTTTT.